The text below deals with one T cell receptor (beta chain). J gave up 3 bases and V 3 bases, and 6 bases lay outside the gene matches. Germline lookup yields CDR1 KGHSH and CDR2 LQKENI. The CDR3 length is 16 residues. This entry is derived from a study of PD-L1 blockade in urothelial cancer. The table came from immunoSEQ multiplex PCR; TCRdb's copy has only in-frame clones and leaves some out. The data hold more than 75,000 clones, with 90% observed a single time. Sequenced here: PBMCs, sampled around atezolizumab (anti-PD-L1) treatment. The rearrangement joins TRBV18 to TRBJ2-7, with 12 positions matching TRBD2. The sequence came from a man aged 60 to 69 with urothelial cancer. The CDR3 DNA follows: TGTGCCAGCTCACCGCGACTAGCGGGAGTCGGCTACGAGCAGTACTTC. Amino acids: CASSPRLAGVGYEQYF.